The 30 T cell receptor beta chains in this list originate from one sample, sequenced in a study of shared clonotypes between healthy human individuals. The assay was immunoSEQ multiplex PCR, and TCRdb's table has in-frame clones only and misses some. The repertoire has roughly 700,000 clones, 80% to 95% of them found once; the top ten carry about 34%. Sequencing was done on a sample of memory CD8+ T cells from PBMCs. Noted subset: CD45RO+ cells pooled with CCR7-negative TemRA cells. The receptor source for this set is a man aged 18 to 30 in good health. Some clones in this sample may be carry-over from other donors' samples.

This chain joins TRBV27 and TRBJ1-2; 7 bases are a match to TRBD1. The germline V gene encodes CDR1 MNHEY and CDR2 SMNVEV (reference sequence). The CDR3 sequence is 16 residues long. Unmatched junction bases numbered 6, after V lost 2 bases and J lost 0 bases. The CDR3 DNA reads as TGTGCCAGCAGTTTAGGTCGGACAGGATCTAACTATGGCTACACCTTC. This gives the protein CASSLGRTGSNYGYTF.

This rearrangement joins TRBV11-1 to TRBJ2-3; a possible D gene is TRBD2 (5 bases). In germline, CDR1 is SGHAT, CDR2 FQDESV (reference sequence). The CDR3 loop spans 13 amino acids. Deletions cut 5 bases from V and 10 bases from J, with 16 bases between. Here the CDR3 reads CASSPADLSAQYF. For the CDR3, the DNA is TGTGCCAGCAGCCCCGCGGACTTATCAGCGCAGTATTTT.

The chain recombines TRBV4-1 with TRBJ1-2; D is undetermined. This CDR3 region has 17 residues. V lost 0 bases and J lost 8, with 22 bases in between. Germline assignment: CDR1 MGHRA and CDR2 YSYEKL. The CDR3 bases are TGCGCCAGCAGCCAAGATTGGGTCTTTGGGAGGGCTGGAGGCTACACCTTC. Translated: CASSQDWVFGRAGGYTF.

J is TRBJ2-7 and V is TRBV29-1, with 14 bases lining up with TRBD2. The V and J ends lost 6 bases and 0 bases, in that order; junction bases with no gene match: 4. The germline CDR1 and CDR2 sequences are SQVTM and ANQGSEA. This CDR3 comprises 15 residues. For the CDR3, the DNA is TGCAGCGTCTTGGGGACTAGCGGGAGCTCCTACGAGCAGTACTTC. It codes for CSVLGTSGSSYEQYF.

V gene TRBV19 combines with J gene TRBJ2-1, with 13 bases matching TRBD2. CDR3 length equals 15 residues. Germline trimming cut 3 bases from V and 8 bases from J; bases unmatched to any gene: 4. Germline CDR1 and CDR2: LNHDA and SQIVND (reference sequence). The chain's CDR3 is CASSIGTSGTYEQFF. The DNA for the CDR3 is TGTGCCAGTAGTATCGGGACTAGCGGGACGTATGAGCAGTTCTTC.

The chain carries TRBV28 and TRBJ2-7; 8 nucleotides align to TRBD2. The CDR3 loop spans 14 amino acids. V lost 5 bases to trimming and J lost 6 bases; unmatched junction nucleotides: 9. Germline V gene lookup returns CDR1 MDHEN and CDR2 SYDVKM. The CDR3 region is CASSPSGRTGEQYF. In DNA form, the CDR3 reads TGTGCCAGCAGTCCGAGCGGGAGAACCGGCGAGCAGTACTTC.

The chain recombines TRBV19 with TRBJ2-1, with TRBD2 matching over 13 bases. CDR3 length: 13 amino acids. The V gene's germline CDR1 is LNHDA and CDR2 SQIVND (reference sequence). After removal of 9 bases from V and 8 bases from J, the junction contained 4 bases not matched to a gene. The CDR3 protein is CASRGLAGHEQFF. DNA of the CDR3: TGTGCCAGCCGGGGACTAGCGGGACATGAGCAGTTCTTC.

The rearrangement uses TRBV27 and TRBJ2-1, with TRBD2 matching over 7 bases. Germline trimming cut 5 bases from V and 9 bases from J; bases unmatched to any gene: 7. The germline CDR1 and CDR2 sequences are MNHEY and SMNVEV (reference sequence). The CDR3 is 13 residues long. As DNA, the CDR3 is TGTGCCAGCAGTCCACAAGCGGGACTTGAGCAGTTCTTC. It yields the protein CASSPQAGLEQFF.

The chain combines TRBV5-6 with TRBJ2-3; tentatively, D is TRBD2 (5 bases). The germline V gene encodes CDR1 SGHDT and CDR2 YYEEEE. Trimming took 0 bases from V and 9 from J, leaving 11 bases between them. This CDR3 comprises 13 residues. CDR3 sequence: CASSLAPSGTQYF. For the CDR3, the DNA is TGTGCCAGCAGCTTGGCCCCTTCGGGGACGCAGTATTTT. Full variable domain (outside the CDR3, taken from reference TRBV5-6 and TRBJ2-3): DAGVTQSPTHLIKTRGQQVTLRCSPKSGHDTVSWYQQALGQGPQFIFQYYEEEERQRGNFPDRFSGHQFPNYSSELNVNALLLGDSALYLCASSLAPSGTQYFGPGTRLTVL.

This rearrangement joins TRBV28 to TRBJ1-2; no definite D call. Between the trimmed V and J ends, which lost 2 bases and 7 bases, there was a span of 14 bases. The CDR3 totals 14 residues. Germline CDR1 is MDHEN and CDR2 is SYDVKM. Here the CDR3 reads CASSLVPLEAGYTF. In nucleotides, the CDR3 is TGTGCCAGCAGTTTAGTCCCTCTAGAGGCTGGCTACACCTTC.

A note on this clone: The germline gene is not matched at one end of the junction; a read error may be the cause. The chain joins TRBV15 to TRBJ2-1; maybe TRBD1 (5 bases). This CDR3 is 14 amino acids long. Germline loops: CDR1 LNHNV, CDR2 YYDKDF (reference sequence). CDR3: CATIRDPRGNEQFF. CDR3 DNA sequence: TGTGCCACCATCAGAGATCCTAGGGGCAATGAGCAGTTCTTC. The full variable domain, with the rest looked up from reference TRBV15 and TRBJ2-1, is DAMVIQNPRYQVTQFGKPVTLSCSQTLNHNVMYWYQQKSSQAPKLLFHYYDKDFNNEADTPDNFQSRRPNTSFCFLDIRSPGLGDTAMYLCATIRDPRGNEQFFGPGTRLTVL.

This chain links TRBV27 with TRBJ2-5, with TRBD1 identical over 9 bases. In germline, CDR1 is MNHEY, CDR2 SMNVEV (reference sequence). V shed 8 bases, J shed 4 bases, and the junction held 11 bases outside the gene matches. This CDR3 is built from 15 residues. CDR3 protein: CASAPTTGGRETQYF. Here the CDR3 DNA reads TGTGCCAGCGCCCCGACCACAGGGGGCCGAGAGACCCAGTACTTC.

The chain joins TRBV14 to TRBJ2-3; no reliable D call. Germline-derived CDR1 and CDR2 are SGHDN and FVKESK. The CDR3 sequence is 16 residues long. V lost 1 base, J lost 0 bases, and 11 bases lay in between. The DNA of the CDR3 is TGTGCCAGCAGCCAAGGGGTTGCTGTTAGCACAGATACGCAGTATTTT. Its protein product is CASSQGVAVSTDTQYF.

In nucleotides, the CDR3 is TGTGCCATCAGTGAGTCGGGAGCGGAGGGGGATCTCAATGAGCAGTTCTTC. As protein: CAISESGAEGDLNEQFF. The chain has TRBV10-3 and TRBJ2-1; D is perhaps TRBD1 or TRBD2 (6 bases each). V shed 0 bases and J shed 6 bases, with 18 bases lying between them. Germline V gene lookup returns CDR1 ENHRY and CDR2 SYGVKD. The length of the CDR3 is 17 residues.

The chain couples TRBV14 to TRBJ2-5; tentatively, D is TRBD1 (6 bases). This CDR3 contains 16 residues. Germline values: CDR1 SGHDN, CDR2 FVKESK. V gave up 4 bases and J gave up 5 bases, with 20 bases separating them. The CDR3 nucleotides read TGTGCCAGCAGCCGGGACAAAGGAGGCCCTACGGAGACCCAGTACTTC. This encodes CASSRDKGGPTETQYF.

The CDR3 here is CASSLALTPPDEQFF. CDR3 bases: TGCGCCAGCAGCTTGGCCTTGACCCCTCCAGATGAGCAGTTCTTC. The chain has TRBV5-1 and TRBJ2-1; no firm D call. The CDR3 sequence is 15 residues long. Trimming removed 0 bases at V and 8 bases at J, with 15 bases between. Germline-derived CDR1 and CDR2 are SGHRS and YFSETQ.

This rearrangement joins TRBV11-2 to TRBJ1-2; unclear D gene. V was clipped by 4 bases and J by 8 bases, with 17 bases between them. The germline gives CDR1 SGHAT, CDR2 FQNNGV. The CDR3 contains 14 residues. The CDR3 protein is CASSSGRWPEGYTF. In DNA, the CDR3 is TGTGCCAGCAGCTCTGGACGGTGGCCGGAGGGCTACACCTTC.

This clone was seen only a few times. V and J are TRBV29-1 and TRBJ1-1; possibly TRBD1 for D (5 bases). In germline, CDR1 is SQVTM, CDR2 ANQGSEA. The CDR3 is 15 residues long. Deletions cut 0 bases from V and 1 base from J, with 12 bases between. CDR3 residues: CSVEEMRGWNTEAFF. DNA of the CDR3: TGCAGCGTTGAAGAAATGAGGGGCTGGAACACTGAAGCTTTCTTT.

The chain is built from TRBV6-5 and TRBJ1-2; D uncertain. Germline values: CDR1 MNHEY, CDR2 SVGAGI. Trimming took 2 bases from V and 4 from J, leaving 14 bases between them. This CDR3 region has 15 residues. CDR3 loop: CASSYAEGSGYGYTF. The CDR3 coding sequence is TGTGCCAGCAGTTACGCGGAAGGGTCCGGCTATGGCTACACCTTC.

The chain links TRBV5-6 to TRBJ1-1, with D tentatively TRBD1 (5 bases). This CDR3 has 15 amino acids. Germline V gene sequence: CDR1 SGHDT, CDR2 YYEEEE. Trimming cost V 1 base and J 1 base, with 11 bases left between them. The DNA of the CDR3 is TGTGCCAGCAGCTTGATGGACAACCAGAACACTGAAGCTTTCTTT. It encodes CASSLMDNQNTEAFF.

This clone has a count of ten or more. The chain is built from TRBV19 and TRBJ1-5, with unresolved D. The CDR3 sequence is 16 residues long. Looked up from germline, CDR1 is LNHDA and CDR2 is SQIVND (reference sequence). Trimming stripped 5 bases from V and 0 bases from J, with 14 bases between. CDR3 region: CASSLRHPYSNQPQHF. The CDR3 DNA follows: TGTGCCAGTAGTCTCCGACACCCGTATAGCAATCAGCCCCAGCATTTT.

This clone appeared once. The chain carries TRBV27 and TRBJ2-1; D perhaps matches TRBD2 (5 bases). The CDR3 length is 15 residues. V dropped 6 bases and J dropped 4 bases, with 16 bases sitting between them. Germline assignment: CDR1 MNHEY and CDR2 SMNVEV (reference sequence). CDR3 coding DNA: TGTGCCAGCAGCCCCCTAGGGAGTACGTACAATGAGCAGTTCTTC. Its translation: CASSPLGSTYNEQFF.

This chain connects TRBV5-4 to TRBJ2-7; no firm D call. Trimming removed 0 bases from V and 3 bases from J, with 10 bases in between. The CDR3 covers 14 residues. CDR1 is SGHNT, CDR2 YYREEE, per germline (reference sequence). CDR3 nucleotides: TGTGCCAGCAGCTTGGATTACCCCCACTACGAGCAGTACTTC. Its translation is CASSLDYPHYEQYF.

The V call is TRBV6-1, the J call TRBJ1-1; D call uncertain. The CDR3 totals 14 residues. V lost 4 bases, J lost 8 bases, and 17 bases lay in between. The germline V gene encodes CDR1 MNHNS and CDR2 SASEGT. The CDR3 protein is CASSVRSIPAEAFF. In DNA form, the CDR3 reads TGTGCCAGCAGTGTCCGCTCTATACCGGCAGAAGCTTTCTTT.

In its sample, this clone was seen a few times. The chain combines TRBV7-3 with TRBJ1-1; D is unclear. Germline V CDR1 and CDR2: SGHTA, FQGTGA. The V gene lost 4 bases and the J gene lost 3 bases, with 9 bases spanning the gap. The CDR3 consists of 13 residues. The CDR3 nucleotides are TGTGCCAGCAGCTCCCACCGGGACACTGAAGCTTTCTTT. It codes for CASSSHRDTEAFF. The variable domain in full, completed from reference TRBV7-3 and TRBJ1-1, reads GAGVSQTPSNKVTEKGKYVELRCDPISGHTALYWYRQSLGQGPEFLIYFQGTGAADDSGLPNDRFFAVRPEGSVSTLKIQRTERGDSAVYLCASSSHRDTEAFFGQGTRLTVV.

The rearrangement links TRBV28 to TRBJ2-1; 7 positions agree with TRBD2. Germline CDR1 reads MDHEN; CDR2 reads SYDVKM. CDR3 length: 15 amino acids. V lost 3 bases to trimming and J lost 4 bases; unmatched junction nucleotides: 6. The CDR3, as DNA: TGTGCCAGCAGTTTCGGACTAGTCGAATACAATGAGCAGTTCTTC. Residues: CASSFGLVEYNEQFF.

This sequence joins TRBV7-9 and TRBJ1-4; D is uncertain. V gave up 1 base and J gave up 8 bases, with 17 bases separating them. The CDR3 extends over 16 amino acids. Germline assignment: CDR1 SEHNR and CDR2 FQNEAQ (reference sequence). CDR3 loop: CASSLVLWGGAEKLFF. The CDR3 nucleotides are TGTGCCAGCAGCTTAGTATTATGGGGAGGCGCGGAAAAACTGTTTTTT.

The genes are TRBV4-1 and TRBJ2-2, with D unclear. CDR1 is MGHRA and CDR2 is YSYEKL in the germline V gene. CDR3 length: 13 residues. V was pared by 0 bases and J by 7 bases, with 6 bases between. CDR3 amino acids: CASSQDRGGELFF. The DNA for the CDR3 is TGCGCCAGCAGCCAAGATCGTGGCGGGGAGCTGTTTTTT.

The J gene is TRBJ2-7, the V gene TRBV5-1; tentatively, D is TRBD2 (5 bases). The CDR3 totals 13 residues. CDR1 SGHRS and CDR2 YFSETQ come from the germline V gene. Between the trimmed V and J ends, which lost 4 bases and 2 bases, there was a span of 10 bases. DNA of the CDR3: TGCGCCAGCAGCGAATCCGGGACCTACGAGCAGTACTTC. Translation: CASSESGTYEQYF.

This chain uses TRBV6-6 with TRBJ2-2, with no clear D. This CDR3 is 15 amino acids long. Germline CDR1 and CDR2: MNHNY and SVGAGI (reference sequence). V was cut by 5 bases and J by 0 bases, with 10 bases left in between. The CDR3 region is CASSATSSNTGELFF. In DNA, the CDR3 is TGTGCCAGCAGTGCCACCAGCTCGAACACCGGGGAGCTGTTTTTT.